This TCR beta chain was captured by sequencing in a study of response to subunit inactivated influenza vaccine. TCRdb reprocessed the RT-PCR reads via MiXCR and lists one record per CDR3 protein. The sample carries approximately 500,000 distinct CDR3 sequences, 13% recorded once. Germline V CDR1 and CDR2: SGHRS, YFSETQ. This CDR3 region has 15 residues. Trimming cost V 0 bases and J 4 bases, with 12 bases left between them. This clonotype was seen only once. The V and J genes are TRBV5-1 and TRBJ2-3, with D perhaps given as TRBD1 or TRBD2 (6 bases each). The input for sequencing was PBMCs from blood, taken 40 to 50 days after vaccination. The receptor comes from a man between 50 and 59 years old who received an inactivated influenza vaccine. In nucleotides, the CDR3 is TGCGCCAGCAGCTTGGCTGGGGGGCTGGCAGATACGCAGTATTTT. Translated, it gives CASSLAGGLADTQYF.